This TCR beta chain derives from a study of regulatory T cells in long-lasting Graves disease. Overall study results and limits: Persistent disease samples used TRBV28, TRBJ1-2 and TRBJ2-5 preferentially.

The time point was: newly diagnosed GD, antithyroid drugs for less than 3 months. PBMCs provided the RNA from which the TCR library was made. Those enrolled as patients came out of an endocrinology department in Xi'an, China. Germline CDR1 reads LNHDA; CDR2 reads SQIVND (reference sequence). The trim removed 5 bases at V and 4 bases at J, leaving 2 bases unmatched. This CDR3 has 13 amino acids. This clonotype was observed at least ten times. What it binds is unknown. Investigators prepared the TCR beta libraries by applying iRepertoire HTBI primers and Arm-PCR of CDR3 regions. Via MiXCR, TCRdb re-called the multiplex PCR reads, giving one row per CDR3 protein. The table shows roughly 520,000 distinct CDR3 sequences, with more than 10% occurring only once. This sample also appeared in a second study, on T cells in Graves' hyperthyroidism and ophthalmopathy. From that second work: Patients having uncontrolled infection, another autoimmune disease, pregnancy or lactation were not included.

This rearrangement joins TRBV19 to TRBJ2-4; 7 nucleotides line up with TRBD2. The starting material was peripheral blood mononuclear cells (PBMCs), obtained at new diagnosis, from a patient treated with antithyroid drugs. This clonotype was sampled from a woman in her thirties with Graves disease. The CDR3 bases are TGTGCCAGTAGTGTCGGGAGGAAAAACATTCAGTACTTC. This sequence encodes CASSVGRKNIQYF. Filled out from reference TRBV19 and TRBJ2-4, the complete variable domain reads DGGITQSPKYLFRKEGQNVTLSCEQNLNHDAMYWYRQDPGQGLRLIYYSQIVNDFQKGDIAEGYSVSREKKESFPLTVTSAQKNPTAFYLCASSVGRKNIQYFGAGTRLSVL.